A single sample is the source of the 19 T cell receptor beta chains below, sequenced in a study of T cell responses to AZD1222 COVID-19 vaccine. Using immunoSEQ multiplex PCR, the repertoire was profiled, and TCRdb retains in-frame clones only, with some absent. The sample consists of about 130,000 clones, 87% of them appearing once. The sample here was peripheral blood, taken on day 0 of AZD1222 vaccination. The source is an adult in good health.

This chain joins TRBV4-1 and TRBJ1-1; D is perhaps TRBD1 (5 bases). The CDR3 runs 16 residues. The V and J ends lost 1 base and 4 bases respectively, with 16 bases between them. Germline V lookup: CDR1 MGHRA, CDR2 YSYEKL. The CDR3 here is CASSQVGGDLGTEAFF. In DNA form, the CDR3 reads TGCGCCAGCAGCCAAGTGGGAGGGGATCTGGGCACTGAAGCTTTCTTT.

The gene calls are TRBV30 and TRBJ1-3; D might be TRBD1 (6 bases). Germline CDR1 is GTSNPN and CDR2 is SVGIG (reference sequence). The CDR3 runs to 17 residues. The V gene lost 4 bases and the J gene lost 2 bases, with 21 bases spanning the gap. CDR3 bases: TGTGCCTGGACCAGCGGAAGGGGGAGGGTGGCTGGAAACACCATATATTTT. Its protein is CAWTSGRGRVAGNTIYF. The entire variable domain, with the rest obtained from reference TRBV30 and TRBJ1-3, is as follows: SQTIHQWPATLVQPVGSPLSLECTVEGTSNPNLYWYRQAAGRGLQLLFYSVGIGQISSEVPQNLSASRPQDRQFILSSKKLLLSDSGFYLCAWTSGRGRVAGNTIYFGEGSWLTVV.

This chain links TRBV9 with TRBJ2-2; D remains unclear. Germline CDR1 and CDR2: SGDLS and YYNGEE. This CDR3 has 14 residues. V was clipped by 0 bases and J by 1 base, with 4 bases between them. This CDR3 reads CASSVAGNTGELFF. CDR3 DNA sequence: TGTGCCAGCAGCGTAGCGGGGAACACCGGGGAGCTGTTTTTT.

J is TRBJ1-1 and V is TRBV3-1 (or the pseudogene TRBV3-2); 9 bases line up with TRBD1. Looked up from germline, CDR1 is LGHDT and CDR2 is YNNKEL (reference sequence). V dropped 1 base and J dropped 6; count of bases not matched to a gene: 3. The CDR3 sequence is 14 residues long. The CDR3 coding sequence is TGTGCCAGCAGCCAAGGGGACAGGGACTCTGAAGCTTTCTTT. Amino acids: CASSQGDRDSEAFF.

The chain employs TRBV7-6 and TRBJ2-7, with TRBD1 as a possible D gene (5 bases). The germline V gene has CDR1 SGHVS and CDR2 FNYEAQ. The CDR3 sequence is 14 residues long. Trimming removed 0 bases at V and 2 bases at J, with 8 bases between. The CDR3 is CASSLAGRAYEQYF. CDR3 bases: TGTGCCAGCAGCTTAGCAGGCAGGGCCTACGAGCAGTACTTC.

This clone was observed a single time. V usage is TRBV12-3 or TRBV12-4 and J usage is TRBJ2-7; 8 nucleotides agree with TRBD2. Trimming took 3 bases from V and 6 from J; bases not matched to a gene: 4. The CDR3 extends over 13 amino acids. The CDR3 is CASSFRGGLEQYF. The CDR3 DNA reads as TGTGCCAGCAGTTTCCGGGGGGGGCTCGAGCAGTACTTC.

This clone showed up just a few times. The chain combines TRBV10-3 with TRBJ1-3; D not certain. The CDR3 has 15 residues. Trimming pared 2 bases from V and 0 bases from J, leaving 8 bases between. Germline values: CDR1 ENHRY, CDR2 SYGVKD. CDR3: CAISEGRSSGNTIYF. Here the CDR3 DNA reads TGTGCCATCAGTGAGGGCAGGAGCTCTGGAAACACCATATATTTT.

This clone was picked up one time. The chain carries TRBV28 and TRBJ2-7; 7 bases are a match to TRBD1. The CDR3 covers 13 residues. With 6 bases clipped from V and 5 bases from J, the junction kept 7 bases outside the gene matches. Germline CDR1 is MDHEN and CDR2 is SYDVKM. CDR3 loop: CASRLTGVHEQYF. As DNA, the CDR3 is TGTGCCAGCAGACTCACAGGGGTCCACGAGCAGTACTTC. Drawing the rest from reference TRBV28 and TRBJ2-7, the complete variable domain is DVKVTQSSRYLVKRTGEKVFLECVQDMDHENMFWYRQDPGLGLRLIYFSYDVKMKEKGDIPEGYSVSREKKERFSLILESASTNQTSMYLCASRLTGVHEQYFGPGTRLTVT.

The CDR3 loop is CASSSGTLMNTEAFF. In DNA, the CDR3 is TGTGCCAGCAGTTCCGGGACACTAATGAACACTGAAGCTTTCTTT. The chain recombines TRBV28 with TRBJ1-1; D possibly corresponds to TRBD1 (6 bases). In germline, CDR1 is MDHEN, CDR2 SYDVKM. This CDR3 spans 15 amino acids. Trimming removed 4 bases at V and 0 bases at J, with 12 bases between.

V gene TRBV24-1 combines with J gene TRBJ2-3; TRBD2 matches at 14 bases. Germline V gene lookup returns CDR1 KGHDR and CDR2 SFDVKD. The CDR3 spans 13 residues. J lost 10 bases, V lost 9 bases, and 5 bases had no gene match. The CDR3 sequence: CATGGTSGGAQYF. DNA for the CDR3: TGTGCCACCGGGGGGACTAGCGGGGGAGCGCAGTATTTT.

Here the CDR3 reads CASSVGWGATEAFF. CDR3 DNA sequence: TGTGCCAGCAGCGTAGGGTGGGGAGCCACTGAAGCTTTCTTT. The chain combines TRBV9 with TRBJ1-1; no clear D gene. Trimming took off 0 bases at V and 4 bases at J, with 10 bases between the two ends. The length of the CDR3 is 14 residues. From germline, CDR1 is SGDLS and CDR2 YYNGEE.

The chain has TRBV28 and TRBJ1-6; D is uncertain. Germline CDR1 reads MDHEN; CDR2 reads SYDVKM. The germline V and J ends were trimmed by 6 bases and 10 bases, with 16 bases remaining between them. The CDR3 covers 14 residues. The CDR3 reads CASRDGRKGSPLHF. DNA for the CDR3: TGTGCCAGCAGGGACGGCAGGAAGGGATCACCCCTCCACTTT.

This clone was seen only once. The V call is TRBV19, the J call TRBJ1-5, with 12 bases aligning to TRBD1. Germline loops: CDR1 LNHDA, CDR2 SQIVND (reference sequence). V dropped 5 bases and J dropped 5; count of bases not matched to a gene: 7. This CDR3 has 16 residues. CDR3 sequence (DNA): TGTGCCAGTAGTTTACCGGGACAGGGGGCCTATCAGCCCCAGCATTTT. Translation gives CASSLPGQGAYQPQHF.

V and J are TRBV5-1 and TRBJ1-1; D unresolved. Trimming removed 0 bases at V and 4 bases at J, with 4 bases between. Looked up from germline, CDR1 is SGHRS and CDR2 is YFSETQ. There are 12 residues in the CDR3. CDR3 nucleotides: TGCGCCAGCAGCTTGGCTTCCACTGAAGCTTTCTTT. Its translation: CASSLASTEAFF. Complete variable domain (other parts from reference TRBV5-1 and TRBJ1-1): KAGVTQTPRYLIKTRGQQVTLSCSPISGHRSVSWYQQTPGQGLQFLFEYFSETQRNKGNFPGRFSGRQFSNSRSEMNVSTLELGDSALYLCASSLASTEAFFGQGTRLTVV.

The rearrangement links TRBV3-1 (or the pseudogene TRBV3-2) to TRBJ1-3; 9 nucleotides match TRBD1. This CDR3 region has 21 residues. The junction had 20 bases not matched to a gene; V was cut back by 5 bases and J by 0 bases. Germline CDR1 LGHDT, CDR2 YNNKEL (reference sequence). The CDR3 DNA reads TGTGCCAGCAGCAAAGGGATTCCGGGACAGGGCCCTACTACCTCTGGAAACACCATATATTTT. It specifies CASSKGIPGQGPTTSGNTIYF.

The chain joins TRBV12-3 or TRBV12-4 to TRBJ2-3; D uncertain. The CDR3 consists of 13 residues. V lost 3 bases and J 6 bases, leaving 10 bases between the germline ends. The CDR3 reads CASSLRLGDTQYF. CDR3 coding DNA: TGTGCCAGCAGTTTGAGGTTGGGGGATACGCAGTATTTT.

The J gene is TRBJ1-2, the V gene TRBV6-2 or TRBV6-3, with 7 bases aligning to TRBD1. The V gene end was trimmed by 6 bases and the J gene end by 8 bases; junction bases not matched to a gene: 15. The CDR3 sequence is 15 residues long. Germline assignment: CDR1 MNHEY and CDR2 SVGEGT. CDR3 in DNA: TGTGCCAGCAGCGCGGGACAGTCCCTTGGTTGGGGCTACACCTTC. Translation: CASSAGQSLGWGYTF.

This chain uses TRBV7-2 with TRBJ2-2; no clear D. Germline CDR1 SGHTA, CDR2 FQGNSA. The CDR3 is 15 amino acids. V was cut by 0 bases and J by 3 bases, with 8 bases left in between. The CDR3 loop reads CASSLAPRYTGELFF. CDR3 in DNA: TGTGCCAGCAGCTTAGCGCCACGATACACCGGGGAGCTGTTTTTT.

The CDR3 region has the DNA TGTGCCAGCAGCTTCTTCCTTACAGGGGAGCTGTTTTTT. It codes for CASSFFLTGELFF. The gene calls are TRBV6-5 and TRBJ2-2; no reliable D call. Germline V gives CDR1 MNHEY, CDR2 SVGAGI. The CDR3 sequence is 13 residues long. Trimming cost V 6 bases and J 8 bases, with 13 bases left between them.